There are a few counts of the clone carrying this T cell receptor (beta chain). Its antigen remains unidentified. This entry comes from a study of CD8 T cells in ankylosing spondylitis. Whole-study findings and limits: Several highly homologous variants formed a TCR beta motif that appeared characteristic of ankylosing spondylitis blood. Prior work had noted some motif variants in reactive arthritis blood and synovial fluid.

Using its own MiXCR run on the 5' RACE reads, TCRdb lists one record per CDR3 protein. The profile shows around 120,000 distinct CDR3 sequences, approximately 9.7% of them singletons. The TCR sequence derives from a male donor with ankylosing spondylitis or in good health (not recorded which). The sequencing input was blood, either unsorted or a sorted T cell fraction (not recorded which).

This CDR3 is CASSLNSGEETQYF. CDR3 DNA: TGCGCCAGCAGCTTGAATAGCGGAGAAGAGACCCAGTACTTC. The chain couples TRBV5-1 to TRBJ2-5, with D tentatively TRBD2 (6 bases). CDR3 length equals 14 residues. The germline V and J ends were trimmed by 1 base and 3 bases, with 10 bases remaining between them. The V gene's germline CDR1 is SGHRS and CDR2 YFSETQ.